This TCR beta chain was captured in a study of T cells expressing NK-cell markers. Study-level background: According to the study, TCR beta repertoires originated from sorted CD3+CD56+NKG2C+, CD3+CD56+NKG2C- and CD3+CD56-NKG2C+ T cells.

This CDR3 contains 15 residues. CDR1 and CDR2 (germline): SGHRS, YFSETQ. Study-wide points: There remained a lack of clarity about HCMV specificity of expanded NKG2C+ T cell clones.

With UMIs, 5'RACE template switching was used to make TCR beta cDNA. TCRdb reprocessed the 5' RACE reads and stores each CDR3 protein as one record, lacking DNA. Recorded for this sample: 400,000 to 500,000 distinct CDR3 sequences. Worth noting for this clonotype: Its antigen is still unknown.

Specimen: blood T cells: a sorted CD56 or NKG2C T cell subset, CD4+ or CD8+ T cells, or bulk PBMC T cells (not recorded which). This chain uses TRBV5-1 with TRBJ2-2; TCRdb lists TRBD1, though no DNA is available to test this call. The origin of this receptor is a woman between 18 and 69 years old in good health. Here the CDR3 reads CASSLGQGGDGELFF. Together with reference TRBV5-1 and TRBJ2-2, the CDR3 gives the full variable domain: KAGVTQTPRYLIKTRGQQVTLSCSPISGHRSVSWYQQTPGQGLQFLFEYFSETQRNKGNFPGRFSGRQFSNSRSEMNVSTLELGDSALYLCASSLGQGGDGELFFGEGSRLTVL.